These T cell receptor beta chains were read from a single sample in a study of OX40 agonist ivuxolimab in advanced cancers. Assay: immunoSEQ multiplex PCR; the TCRdb copy retains only in-frame clones and omits some. The repertoire holds 60,000 to 75,000 clones, approximately 81% seen once, with 0.85% to 1.3% in the top ten. This sample comprised CD4+ or CD8+ T cells sorted from blood, obtained in a trial of the OX40 agonist ivuxolimab. The origin of the receptors is an adult with an advanced solid tumor such as melanoma, head and neck, liver or kidney cancer. The CDR3 runs from the conserved cysteine through the conserved F or W.

TRBV7-2 | CASSPRTGINSPLHF
TRBV5-4 | CASTSGEGYNTGELFF
TRBV30 | CAWSTGGGSPLHF
TRBV10-3 | CAIFRQPQHF
TRBV29-1 | CSVLSSGANVLTF
TRBV6-6 | CASRDVGTGVGYTF
TRBV19 | CASKTVTGELFF
TRBV27 | CASSTLRRTGMNTEAFF
TRBV6-5 | CASSYDETQYF
TRBV28 | CASSLLGGANTGELFF
TRBV19 | CASSRGQVAGYTF
TRBV4-2 | CASSLQGYNSPLHF
TRBV14 | CASSPRLDRIIPYEQYF
TRBV14 | CASSHTAPGQGEQYF
TRBV29-1 | CSVSPGGSSYNEQFF